Listed here are 19 T cell receptor beta chains from one sample, sequenced in a study of T cell repertoires in cytomegalovirus infection. From the reads, TCRdb called clonotypes with MiXCR, one entry per CDR3 protein. The repertoire has approximately 260,000 distinct CDR3 sequences, about 15% of them found once; the top ten carry less than 60%. Material: CD8+ T cells from PBMCs. These receptors originate from a human donor in good health (CMV status not recorded). Some clones in this sample may be carry-over from other donors' samples.

This clonotype has a count of ten or more. The chain carries TRBV11-2 and TRBJ2-1; D is tentatively TRBD1 or TRBD2 (5 bases each). The length of the CDR3 is 17 residues. Looked up from germline, CDR1 is SGHAT and CDR2 is FQNNGV. The V end lost 5 bases, the J end lost 3 bases, and 20 bases lay between the germline ends. DNA for the CDR3: TGTGCCAGCAGCGTCCAAGCACGGGGACCGTTCTACAATGAGCAGTTCTTC. Translating gives CASSVQARGPFYNEQFF.

This chain connects TRBV28 to TRBJ2-5; D possibly uses TRBD1 or TRBD2 (7 bases each). The CDR3 is 18 residues long. Between the trimmed V and J ends, which lost 5 bases and 5 bases, there was a span of 27 bases. The V gene's germline CDR1 is MDHEN and CDR2 SYDVKM. CDR3 residues: CASSPRETGRVNGETQYF. The CDR3, as DNA: TGTGCCAGCAGTCCGCGGGAGACAGGGAGAGTTAACGGGGAGACCCAGTACTTC.

The rearrangement uses TRBV7-9 and TRBJ1-2; D is unresolved. Germline lookup yields CDR1 SEHNR and CDR2 FQNEAQ (reference sequence). This CDR3 contains 14 residues. Trimming removed 5 bases at V and 2 bases at J, with 12 bases between. CDR3 sequence reads: CASSHHPLNYGYTF. The CDR3 bases are TGTGCCAGCAGCCACCATCCTTTGAACTATGGCTACACCTTC.

The chain uses TRBV4-3 and TRBJ1-1, with D maybe TRBD1 (5 bases). Germline assignment: CDR1 LGHNA and CDR2 YSLEER. This CDR3 comprises 15 residues. Trimming stripped 1 base from V and 3 bases from J, with 12 bases between. The CDR3 nucleotides are TGCGCCAGCAGCCAAGCTGTGGGGCAGGACACTGAAGCTTTCTTT. It specifies CASSQAVGQDTEAFF.

This clonotype was counted between two and nine times. The rearrangement joins TRBV2 to TRBJ1-5, with unresolved D. CDR3 length: 12 residues. Trimming removed 9 bases from V and 5 bases from J, with 11 bases in between. Germline loops: CDR1 SNHLY, CDR2 FYNNEI. The CDR3 DNA reads as TGTGCCAGTGCGATGGACGATCAGCCCCAGCATTTT. It yields the protein CASAMDDQPQHF.

The chain recombines TRBV6-5 with TRBJ2-3, with 12 bases aligning to TRBD2. Trimming at V came to 2 bases and at J to 7 bases, leaving 7 bases not matched to a gene. The CDR3 spans 16 residues. Germline lookup yields CDR1 MNHEY and CDR2 SVGAGI. The CDR3 protein is CASSYPSSGGGYTQYF. The CDR3 nucleotides read TGTGCCAGCAGTTACCCTTCTAGCGGGGGGGGGTATACGCAGTATTTT.

This clonotype was detected only once. This rearrangement joins TRBV7-3 to TRBJ2-2; a weak D match, TRBD2 (7 bases). CDR1 and CDR2 (germline): SGHTA, FQGTGA. Deletions cut 6 bases from V and 9 bases from J, with 26 bases between. The length of the CDR3 is 17 residues. The CDR3 nucleotides read TGTGCCAGCAGGCCTTGCGGGGGCAAAAGAGATCACCGGGAGCTGTTTTTT. This translates into CASRPCGGKRDHRELFF.

In its sample, this clonotype was seen a few times. CDR3 nucleotide sequence: TGTGCCAGCAGCCAGGACAGGGGAAATGGCTACACCTTC. Encoded protein: CASSQDRGNGYTF. The chain recombines TRBV14 with TRBJ1-2, with 9 bases that match TRBD1. The V and J ends lost 3 bases and 6 bases, in that order; junction bases with no gene match: 2. The CDR3 is 13 residues long. In germline, CDR1 is SGHDN, CDR2 FVKESK.

V is TRBV12-3 or TRBV12-4 and J is TRBJ2-5, with D tentatively TRBD1 (5 bases). CDR3 length: 15 residues. The V end lost 4 bases, the J end lost 3 bases, and 15 bases lay between the germline ends. The CDR3 DNA sequence: TGTGCCAGCAGTTCCGTTTCAGGGTTGGAAGAGACCCAGTACTTC. Translating it yields CASSSVSGLEETQYF.

This clonotype was found many times. The chain has TRBV7-8 and TRBJ1-1; no reliable D call. Trimming stripped 1 base from V and 4 bases from J, with 7 bases between. The CDR3 contains 13 residues. Germline lookup yields CDR1 SGHVS and CDR2 FQNEAQ. CDR3 region: CASSLGAGTEAFF. CDR3 sequence (DNA): TGTGCCAGCAGCTTAGGGGCGGGCACTGAAGCTTTCTTT.

The CDR3 DNA sequence: TGTGCCAGCAGTGACAAGGGGCCCTCCTACAATGAGCAGTTCTTC. It yields the protein CASSDKGPSYNEQFF. The chain carries TRBV2 and TRBJ2-1, with a tentative D call TRBD1 (5 bases). In germline, CDR1 is SNHLY, CDR2 FYNNEI. V lost 3 bases and J 0 bases, leaving 9 bases between the germline ends. The CDR3 has 15 amino acids.

This clonotype was recorded at least ten times. This chain connects TRBV7-8 to TRBJ2-7; D tentatively fits TRBD1 or TRBD2 (5 bases each). Germline values: CDR1 SGHVS, CDR2 FQNEAQ. Trimming pared 1 base from V and 3 bases from J, leaving 16 bases between. There are 16 residues in the CDR3. The CDR3 DNA reads TGTGCCAGCAGCTTAGACCCCGGTGGGACGGGCTACGAGCAGTACTTC. Translated, it gives CASSLDPGGTGYEQYF.

This clonotype was seen only a few times. The chain employs TRBV29-1 and TRBJ2-7; tentative D call: TRBD2 (6 bases). The germline V gene has CDR1 SQVTM and CDR2 ANQGSEA. The CDR3 extends over 12 amino acids. V lost 7 bases, J lost 1 base, and 11 bases lay in between. The CDR3 loop is CSAQGRSYEQYF. The DNA for the CDR3 is TGCAGCGCCCAAGGGAGGTCCTACGAGCAGTACTTC.

This chain connects TRBV5-6 to TRBJ2-5; 7 positions agree with TRBD2. CDR3 length: 16 residues. Germline loops: CDR1 SGHDT, CDR2 YYEEEE. The V segment lost 2 bases and the J segment 4 bases; nucleotides outside the gene matches: 11. The CDR3 bases are TGTGCCAGCAGCTTCACTGCGGGGGAGGCCGCAGAGACCCAGTACTTC. Translation gives CASSFTAGEAAETQYF.

At least ten counts were recorded for this clonotype. This chain connects TRBV7-2 to TRBJ1-2; unclear D gene. This CDR3 is built from 14 residues. V gave up 1 base and J gave up 7 bases, with 13 bases separating them. Germline V gene sequence: CDR1 SGHTA, CDR2 FQGNSA. CDR3 DNA sequence: TGTGCCAGCAGCTTAGGGGATTCATTGGCTGGCTACACCTTC. Translated, it gives CASSLGDSLAGYTF. The whole variable domain, filled in from reference TRBV7-2 and TRBJ1-2, reads GAGVSQSPSNKVTEKGKDVELRCDPISGHTALYWYRQSLGQGLEFLIYFQGNSAPDKSGLPSDRFSAERTGGSVSTLTIQRTQQEDSAVYLCASSLGDSLAGYTFGSGTRLTVV.

The sample holds a few counts of this clonotype. V usage is TRBV20-1 and J usage is TRBJ2-3; 8 bases align to TRBD2. V shed 3 bases, J shed 1 base, and the junction held 15 bases outside the gene matches. CDR1 DFQATT and CDR2 SNEGSKA come from the germline V gene (reference sequence). This CDR3 is 18 amino acids long. The DNA for the CDR3 is TGCAGTGCTAGCGGGAGGGCAGGAGACCTTTGGGGCACAGATACGCAGTATTTT. Translating it yields CSASGRAGDLWGTDTQYF.

The table lists this clonotype with many counts. The chain links TRBV7-9 to TRBJ1-2; perhaps TRBD1 as D (5 bases). This CDR3 has 17 residues. Germline V gene sequence: CDR1 SEHNR, CDR2 FQNEAQ (reference sequence). The V end lost 5 bases, the J end lost 3 bases, and 22 bases lay between the germline ends. CDR3 nucleotide sequence: TGTGCCAGCAGCCCTCATACACAAGCGAGGGGAGACTATGGCTACACCTTC. This translates into CASSPHTQARGDYGYTF.

This clonotype was observed a handful of times. CDR3 bases: TGTGCCAGCAGTTCCCCCCCGCGACAGGGGGCGACCTACGAGCAGTACTTC. It translates to CASSSPPRQGATYEQYF. The V call is TRBV28, the J call TRBJ2-7; 10 positions agree with TRBD1. Germline CDR1 and CDR2: MDHEN and SYDVKM. The CDR3 has 17 amino acids. The trim removed 4 bases at V and 2 bases at J, leaving 11 bases unmatched.

The chain links TRBV6-1 to TRBJ1-1; D uncertain. Germline CDR1 MNHNS, CDR2 SASEGT. Trimming cost V 0 bases and J 1 base, with 6 bases left between them. The CDR3 length is 14 residues. Here the CDR3 DNA reads TGTGCCAGCAGTGAAGCAGCTCCGAACACTGAAGCTTTCTTT. This gives the protein CASSEAAPNTEAFF.